Listed below are T cell receptor beta chains from one sample, sequenced in a study of T cell responses to AZD1222 COVID-19 vaccine. Sequencing was performed with immunoSEQ multiplex PCR; in TCRdb, only in-frame clones are kept and a portion is missing. The sample contains some 120,000 clones, roughly 90% of which appear only once. Sequencing was performed on peripheral blood, taken on day 0 of AZD1222 vaccination. Source of these receptors: an adult in good health. Both conserved end residues are part of each CDR3. A D gene is named only where the DNA matches it firmly. Not all rows give a size; the values are once, few, many and, for expanded clones, a class.

cdr3_nt: TGTGCCATCAGTGAGTCCCAAAACATTCAGTACTTC
cdr3_aa: CAISESQNIQYF
clone_size: NA
j_call: TRBJ2-4
v_call: TRBV10-3
d_call: NA

cdr3_nt: TGTGCCACCGTCGTCCGGCCACGGCACAATCAGCCCCAGCATTTT
cdr3_aa: CATVVRPRHNQPQHF
clone_size: once
j_call: TRBJ1-5
v_call: TRBV5-7
d_call: NA

cdr3_nt: TGTGCCAGCATTGGCGGGGAACAGGGGGCTTACGAGCAGTACTTC
cdr3_aa: CASIGGEQGAYEQYF
clone_size: few
j_call: TRBJ2-7
v_call: TRBV28
d_call: TRBD1

cdr3_nt: TGTGCCAGCAGCCCCCGCACCGGGCAGCCCCAGCATTTT
cdr3_aa: CASSPRTGQPQHF
clone_size: NA
j_call: TRBJ1-5
v_call: TRBV3-1/TRBV3-2
d_call: NA

cdr3_nt: TGTGCCAGCTCAAACAGCCCTATTAGAGAAAAACTGTTTTTT
cdr3_aa: CASSNSPIREKLFF
clone_size: NA
j_call: TRBJ1-4
v_call: TRBV18
d_call: NA

cdr3_nt: TGCGCCAGCAGTGGTCGGGTCACAGATACGCAGTATTTT
cdr3_aa: CASSGRVTDTQYF
clone_size: NA
j_call: TRBJ2-3
v_call: TRBV10-1
d_call: NA

cdr3_nt: TGTGCCAGCAGTCGTTACGGGACGAACAATGAGCAGTTCTTC
cdr3_aa: CASSRYGTNNEQFF
clone_size: NA
j_call: TRBJ2-1
v_call: TRBV7-2
d_call: NA

cdr3_nt: TGTGCCAGCAGTAACAACCCCTTTAATTCACCCCTCCACTTT
cdr3_aa: CASSNNPFNSPLHF
clone_size: NA
j_call: TRBJ1-6
v_call: TRBV6-5
d_call: NA

cdr3_nt: TGTGCCAGCAGTTCGCCGCAAGGGAACACTGAAGCTTTCTTT
cdr3_aa: CASSSPQGNTEAFF
clone_size: NA
j_call: TRBJ1-1
v_call: TRBV6-6
d_call: NA

cdr3_nt: TGTGCCAGCTCACCGGAGGGACACCAGACCAATCAGCCCCAGCATTTT
cdr3_aa: CASSPEGHQTNQPQHF
clone_size: NA
j_call: TRBJ1-5
v_call: TRBV18
d_call: NA

cdr3_nt: TGTGCCAGCAGCCGGGGACGCGGCTACACCTTC
cdr3_aa: CASSRGRGYTF
clone_size: NA
j_call: TRBJ1-2
v_call: TRBV28
d_call: NA

cdr3_nt: TGTGCCAGCAGCGTACAGGGACTGGGGTCTGGTGAGCAGTTCTTC
cdr3_aa: CASSVQGLGSGEQFF
clone_size: NA
j_call: TRBJ2-1
v_call: TRBV9
d_call: NA

cdr3_nt: TGTGCCAGCAGCTTCGACAGTCAGTACAATCAGCCCCAGCATTTT
cdr3_aa: CASSFDSQYNQPQHF
clone_size: NA
j_call: TRBJ1-5
v_call: TRBV7-2
d_call: NA

cdr3_nt: TGTGCCAGCAGTCCTCCCGGGACTAGCGGGGGAGCCTATAGGGGTTACAATGAGCAGTTCTTC
cdr3_aa: CASSPPGTSGGAYRGYNEQFF
clone_size: medium-sized
j_call: TRBJ2-1
v_call: TRBV6-6
d_call: TRBD2

cdr3_nt: TGTGCCAGCAGCTTAACCCCACTGGTGGCCCAGTACTTC
cdr3_aa: CASSLTPLVAQYF
clone_size: NA
j_call: TRBJ2-5
v_call: TRBV7-3
d_call: NA

cdr3_nt: TGTGCCAGCTCACCTCCCGGGACAGGGGGTGAGCAGTACTTC
cdr3_aa: CASSPPGTGGEQYF
clone_size: NA
j_call: TRBJ2-7
v_call: TRBV18
d_call: TRBD1

cdr3_nt: TGTGCCAGCAGTCTCCGGGACACCCCTAACTATGGCTACACCTTC
cdr3_aa: CASSLRDTPNYGYTF
clone_size: once
j_call: TRBJ1-2
v_call: TRBV3-1/TRBV3-2
d_call: NA

cdr3_nt: TGCAGCGTAGCATCCCTGGACCCAAACTGGGGCTACACCTTC
cdr3_aa: CSVASLDPNWGYTF
clone_size: NA
j_call: TRBJ1-2
v_call: TRBV29-1
d_call: NA

cdr3_nt: TGCGCCAGCAGTTGGCAGGGGGCTGGATACGAGCAGTACTTC
cdr3_aa: CASSWQGAGYEQYF
clone_size: NA
j_call: TRBJ2-7
v_call: TRBV5-1
d_call: TRBD1

cdr3_nt: TGTGCCAGCAGCCAAGAAGGTCAGGGGGCCACTGAAGCTTTCTTT
cdr3_aa: CASSQEGQGATEAFF
clone_size: NA
j_call: TRBJ1-1
v_call: TRBV3-1/TRBV3-2
d_call: TRBD1

cdr3_nt: TGCGCCAGCAGCTTGGCCCCGGGGGGAAGCAATGAGCAGTTCTTC
cdr3_aa: CASSLAPGGSNEQFF
clone_size: once
j_call: TRBJ2-1
v_call: TRBV5-1
d_call: TRBD2

cdr3_nt: TGTGCCAGCAGCTTAGGGAGACAGGGGTTTCAGACCCAGTACTTC
cdr3_aa: CASSLGRQGFQTQYF
clone_size: NA
j_call: TRBJ2-5
v_call: TRBV13
d_call: TRBD1

cdr3_nt: TGCGCCAGCAGCCTTAGAGGTAGCGATCTGGAGACCCAGTACTTC
cdr3_aa: CASSLRGSDLETQYF
clone_size: few
j_call: TRBJ2-5
v_call: TRBV5-1
d_call: NA

cdr3_nt: TGTGCCAGCAGCCTCGGACAGGGCGGTGAAAAACTGTTTTTT
cdr3_aa: CASSLGQGGEKLFF
clone_size: NA
j_call: TRBJ1-4
v_call: TRBV4-2
d_call: TRBD1

cdr3_nt: TGCGCCAGCAGTGAGACTAGCGGGGCCGGAGGTGGGGAGCTGTTTTTT
cdr3_aa: CASSETSGAGGGELFF
clone_size: NA
j_call: TRBJ2-2
v_call: TRBV10-2
d_call: TRBD2

cdr3_nt: TGTGCCAGCAGCCCGGCCAAGAGGGGGGTAAAATCCTACAATGAGCAGTTCTTC
cdr3_aa: CASSPAKRGVKSYNEQFF
clone_size: NA
j_call: TRBJ2-1
v_call: TRBV7-6
d_call: NA

cdr3_nt: TGTGCCAGTGCGAACAGTCCCGGGACAGGGGGCGAGCAGTACTTC
cdr3_aa: CASANSPGTGGEQYF
clone_size: NA
j_call: TRBJ2-7
v_call: TRBV19
d_call: TRBD1

cdr3_nt: TGTGCCAGCAGTTACTCACCGGGACTCGGGGTGGAGCAGTTCTTC
cdr3_aa: CASSYSPGLGVEQFF
clone_size: once
j_call: TRBJ2-1
v_call: TRBV6-5
d_call: NA

cdr3_nt: TGCGCCAGCAGCCAAGTCGGCGGGACCCTCCATGAGCAGTTCTTC
cdr3_aa: CASSQVGGTLHEQFF
clone_size: NA
j_call: TRBJ2-1
v_call: TRBV4-1
d_call: NA

cdr3_nt: TGTGCCAGCAGCGTTGAGGTACTAGGACAGGGGGCGCGGGGCTACACCTTC
cdr3_aa: CASSVEVLGQGARGYTF
clone_size: NA
j_call: TRBJ1-2
v_call: TRBV9
d_call: TRBD1

cdr3_nt: TGTGCCACCCAGGGGGCGCCCTACGAGCAGTACTTC
cdr3_aa: CATQGAPYEQYF
clone_size: NA
j_call: TRBJ2-7
v_call: TRBV2
d_call: TRBD1

cdr3_nt: TGCGCCAGCATACCAGGGGTGCTGGACACCGGGGAGCTGTTTTTT
cdr3_aa: CASIPGVLDTGELFF
clone_size: NA
j_call: TRBJ2-2
v_call: TRBV5-1
d_call: NA

cdr3_nt: TGTGCCAGCAGCGAGACAGGGGTCAGCTCCTACAATGAGCAGTTCTTC
cdr3_aa: CASSETGVSSYNEQFF
clone_size: NA
j_call: TRBJ2-1
v_call: TRBV5-6
d_call: TRBD1

cdr3_nt: TGTGCCAGCAGCTTAGCGGTCGCTATGGGGCACGACGGAAACACCATATATTTT
cdr3_aa: CASSLAVAMGHDGNTIYF
clone_size: NA
j_call: TRBJ1-3
v_call: TRBV7-8
d_call: NA

cdr3_nt: TGTGCCAGCAGCTTATCAGGGGCGAACACCGGGGAGCTGTTTTTT
cdr3_aa: CASSLSGANTGELFF
clone_size: NA
j_call: TRBJ2-2
v_call: TRBV11-3
d_call: NA

cdr3_nt: TGCGCCAGCAGCCCGCAACCCAGGGGGAACGGGGAGCTGTTTTTT
cdr3_aa: CASSPQPRGNGELFF
clone_size: NA
j_call: TRBJ2-2
v_call: TRBV4-1
d_call: TRBD1

cdr3_nt: TGTGCCAGTAGTTCTTCACAGGGGGTAAGCTCTGAAGCTTTCTTT
cdr3_aa: CASSSSQGVSSEAFF
clone_size: NA
j_call: TRBJ1-1
v_call: TRBV19
d_call: TRBD1

cdr3_nt: TGCGCCAGCAGCTTGCGGGGACAGGGGGTTGTGCAGTACTTC
cdr3_aa: CASSLRGQGVVQYF
clone_size: NA
j_call: TRBJ2-7
v_call: TRBV5-1
d_call: TRBD1

cdr3_nt: TGTGCCAGCAGCGCCCGAGGGGGACAGGGGGCGGATGGGGCCAACGTCCTGACTTTC
cdr3_aa: CASSARGGQGADGANVLTF
clone_size: NA
j_call: TRBJ2-6
v_call: TRBV9
d_call: TRBD1

cdr3_nt: TGTGCCCGAATAGAAGCTTTCTTT
cdr3_aa: CARIEAFF
clone_size: NA
j_call: TRBJ1-1
v_call: TRBV19
d_call: NA

cdr3_nt: TGTGCCAGCAGCGACAGGGGGGGATACCAAGAGACCCAGTACTTC
cdr3_aa: CASSDRGGYQETQYF
clone_size: NA
j_call: TRBJ2-5
v_call: TRBV28
d_call: TRBD1

cdr3_nt: TGTGCCAGCAGCTTGGAAAGGGATACGCAGTATTTT
cdr3_aa: CASSLERDTQYF
clone_size: NA
j_call: TRBJ2-3
v_call: TRBV7-6
d_call: NA

cdr3_nt: TGTGCCAGCAGCTTAGCGGGAGGGGAGGGGGCCTACGAGCAGTACTTC
cdr3_aa: CASSLAGGEGAYEQYF
clone_size: NA
j_call: TRBJ2-7
v_call: TRBV7-2
d_call: NA

cdr3_nt: TGTGCCAGCAGCTTCGGGTACACAGATACGCAGTATTTT
cdr3_aa: CASSFGYTDTQYF
clone_size: NA
j_call: TRBJ2-3
v_call: TRBV11-2
d_call: NA

cdr3_nt: TGCGCCAGCAGCTTGGGACGGGTAGGTAACACTGAAGCTTTCTTT
cdr3_aa: CASSLGRVGNTEAFF
clone_size: NA
j_call: TRBJ1-1
v_call: TRBV5-1
d_call: NA

cdr3_nt: TGTGCCAGCAGCTTACAACCCTATATCGATGGCTACACCTTC
cdr3_aa: CASSLQPYIDGYTF
clone_size: NA
j_call: TRBJ1-2
v_call: TRBV7-8
d_call: NA

cdr3_nt: TGTGCCAGCAGCCAAGGAGTGCTGGATTCACCCCTCCACTTT
cdr3_aa: CASSQGVLDSPLHF
clone_size: few
j_call: TRBJ1-6
v_call: TRBV3-1/TRBV3-2
d_call: NA

cdr3_nt: TGTGCCAGCAGTTACTCATATAGGGTGGATGAGGAAAAACTGTTTTTT
cdr3_aa: CASSYSYRVDEEKLFF
clone_size: NA
j_call: TRBJ1-4
v_call: TRBV6-5
d_call: NA

cdr3_nt: TGCGCCAGCAGCTATTCCGGGTCTACGTTCGAGCAGTACTTC
cdr3_aa: CASSYSGSTFEQYF
clone_size: NA
j_call: TRBJ2-7
v_call: TRBV5-1
d_call: NA

cdr3_nt: TGTGCCAGCCGCATAAGCTCCTACGAGCAGTACTTC
cdr3_aa: CASRISSYEQYF
clone_size: once
j_call: TRBJ2-7
v_call: TRBV2
d_call: NA

cdr3_nt: TGTGCCAGTTCAACTAGGCGCCAGTTAACCCAGTACTTC
cdr3_aa: CASSTRRQLTQYF
clone_size: NA
j_call: TRBJ2-5
v_call: TRBV19
d_call: NA

cdr3_nt: TGTGCCAGCAGTTACTCGGCAGGGACTGGAAACACCATATATTTT
cdr3_aa: CASSYSAGTGNTIYF
clone_size: NA
j_call: TRBJ1-3
v_call: TRBV6-5
d_call: NA

cdr3_nt: TGTGCCAGCAGCGGTCGCTACAATGAGCAGTTCTTC
cdr3_aa: CASSGRYNEQFF
clone_size: NA
j_call: TRBJ2-1
v_call: TRBV11-2
d_call: NA

cdr3_nt: TGTGCCAGCAGCTCCGAAGGAGCGGGGAAAAATGAGCAGTTCTTC
cdr3_aa: CASSSEGAGKNEQFF
clone_size: NA
j_call: TRBJ2-1
v_call: TRBV9
d_call: TRBD2

cdr3_nt: TGTGCCAGCAGCGCGTCCGGGACGTATGGCTACACCTTC
cdr3_aa: CASSASGTYGYTF
clone_size: few
j_call: TRBJ1-2
v_call: TRBV7-2
d_call: NA

cdr3_nt: TGTGCCAGCAGTCTTTCCACAAACGGAAGAAACACCATATATTTT
cdr3_aa: CASSLSTNGRNTIYF
clone_size: NA
j_call: TRBJ1-3
v_call: TRBV6-5
d_call: NA

cdr3_nt: TGCGCCAGCACCCGCGGGGCGGGAACTAGCGGGAGCGGGGAGACCCAGTACTTC
cdr3_aa: CASTRGAGTSGSGETQYF
clone_size: NA
j_call: TRBJ2-5
v_call: TRBV5-1
d_call: TRBD2